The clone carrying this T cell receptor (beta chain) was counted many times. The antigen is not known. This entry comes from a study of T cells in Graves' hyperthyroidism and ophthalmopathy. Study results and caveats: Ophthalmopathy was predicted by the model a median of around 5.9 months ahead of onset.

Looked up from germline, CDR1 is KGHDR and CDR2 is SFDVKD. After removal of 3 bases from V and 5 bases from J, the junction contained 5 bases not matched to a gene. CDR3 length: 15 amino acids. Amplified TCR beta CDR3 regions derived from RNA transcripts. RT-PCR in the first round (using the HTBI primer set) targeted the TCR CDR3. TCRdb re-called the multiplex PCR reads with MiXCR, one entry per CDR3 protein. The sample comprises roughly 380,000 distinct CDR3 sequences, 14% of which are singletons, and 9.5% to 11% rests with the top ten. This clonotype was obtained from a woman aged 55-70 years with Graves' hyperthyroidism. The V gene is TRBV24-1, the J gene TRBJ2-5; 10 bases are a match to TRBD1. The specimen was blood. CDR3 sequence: CATSDATGGEETQYF. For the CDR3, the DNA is TGTGCCACCAGTGATGCGACAGGGGGCGAGGAGACCCAGTACTTC.